Shown below are 10 T cell receptor beta chains from a single sample sequenced in a study of cytomegalovirus exposure and HLA in healthy donors. With 60 Vbeta and 13 Jbeta primers, the PCR was carried out. Assay used: immunoSEQ multiplex PCR; TCRdb lists only in-frame clones, some missing. In the table there are over 85,000 clones, more than 75% of which are singletons. Specimen: PBMCs. The receptors come from a woman between 40 and 55 years old in good health and CMV-seronegative.

This clone was seen more than once but under ten times. The V call is TRBV7-9, the J call TRBJ1-6; no clear D. V gave up 7 bases and J gave up 6 bases, with 16 bases separating them. This CDR3 comprises 15 residues. CDR1 and CDR2 from the germline V gene are SEHNR and FQNEAQ (reference sequence). CDR3 loop: CASTPGGVGNSPLHF. The CDR3 DNA reads as TGTGCCAGCACCCCGGGAGGCGTCGGTAATTCACCCCTCCACTTT.

The chain uses TRBV10-3 and TRBJ1-5; 8 bases match TRBD1. Germline values: CDR1 ENHRY, CDR2 SYGVKD. CDR3 length: 15 residues. V shed 3 bases and J 5 bases; nucleotides not matched to a gene: 6. In nucleotides, the CDR3 is TGTGCCATCAGTGATGGACAGGGCGGGTATCAGCCCCAGCATTTT. It translates to CAISDGQGGYQPQHF.

Concerning this clone itself: A read error may account for a junction end that differs from germline. This sequence joins TRBV27 and TRBJ1-2; D not certain. CDR3 length equals 12 residues. Per germline, CDR1 MNHEY and CDR2 SMNVEV (reference sequence). CDR3 protein: CASMAANYGYPF. In nucleotides, the CDR3 is TGTGCCAGCATGGCAGCGAACTATGGCTACCCCTTC.

V usage is TRBV4-1 and J usage is TRBJ1-4; 8 bases are shared with TRBD1. The CDR3 totals 17 residues. J lost 3 bases, V lost 0 bases, and 6 bases had no gene match. CDR1 is MGHRA, CDR2 YSYEKL, per germline. This CDR3 is CASSQDPDRGSNEKLFF. The CDR3, as DNA: TGCGCCAGCAGCCAAGATCCCGACAGGGGTTCTAATGAAAAACTGTTTTTT.

This clone was observed once. This chain connects TRBV15 to TRBJ1-3; no clear D gene. This CDR3 comprises 16 residues. With 0 bases removed from V and 2 bases from J, the gap between germline ends came to 11 bases. Per the germline V gene, CDR1 is LNHNV and CDR2 is YYDKDF (reference sequence). CDR3 region: CATSRDPQLPGNTIYF. CDR3 nucleotide sequence: TGTGCCACCAGCAGAGACCCACAGTTACCTGGAAACACCATATATTTT.

The chain combines TRBV7-3 with TRBJ2-2, with a tentative D call TRBD1 (6 bases). Looked up from germline, CDR1 is SGHTA and CDR2 is FQGTGA. Trimming cost V 5 bases and J 6 bases, with 13 bases left between them. This CDR3 contains 14 residues. The CDR3 sequence is CASSPNRESGELFF. CDR3 sequence (DNA): TGTGCCAGCAGCCCTAACAGGGAATCCGGGGAGCTGTTTTTT. The variable domain in full, with the rest retrieved from reference TRBV7-3 and TRBJ2-2, is GAGVSQTPSNKVTEKGKYVELRCDPISGHTALYWYRQSLGQGPEFLIYFQGTGAADDSGLPNDRFFAVRPEGSVSTLKIQRTERGDSAVYLCASSPNRESGELFFGEGSRLTVL.

The chain is built from TRBV27 and TRBJ1-4; D might be TRBD1 (6 bases). The CDR3 extends over 13 amino acids. Germline assignment: CDR1 MNHEY and CDR2 SMNVEV (reference sequence). Deletions cut 3 bases from V and 8 bases from J, with 10 bases between. CDR3 loop: CASSFEGEEKLFF. In DNA, the CDR3 is TGTGCCAGCAGTTTCGAGGGGGAAGAAAAACTGTTTTTT.

The genes are TRBV2 and TRBJ2-5; TRBD1 matches at 7 bases. The V and J ends lost 8 bases and 4 bases, in that order; junction bases with no gene match: 7. The CDR3 has 13 residues. The germline V gene has CDR1 SNHLY and CDR2 FYNNEI. CDR3 in amino acids: CASGGQSTETQYF. CDR3 nucleotide sequence: TGTGCCAGCGGGGGACAGAGCACAGAGACCCAGTACTTC.

The rearrangement joins TRBV27 to TRBJ2-7; D may be TRBD2 (6 bases). This CDR3 has 16 residues. Germline CDR1 is MNHEY and CDR2 is SMNVEV (reference sequence). V was cut by 6 bases and J by 0 bases, with 18 bases left in between. CDR3 DNA sequence: TGTGCCAGCAGAGGAACGGGACTGTTGAGCTCCTACGAGCAGTACTTC. Translating it yields CASRGTGLLSSYEQYF.

The chain couples TRBV5-1 to TRBJ2-3, with a possible D match to TRBD2 (6 bases). CDR3 length: 16 amino acids. Trimming took 5 bases from V and 6 from J, leaving 22 bases between them. The germline CDR1 and CDR2 sequences are SGHRS and YFSETQ. The CDR3 bases are TGCGCCAGCAGTCTTGGGGCGGGGAGCCCCTCGGATACGCAGTATTTT. Amino acids: CASSLGAGSPSDTQYF.